This T cell receptor beta chain was recovered during a study of vaccination effects on CD4 cells after COVID-19. Worth noting for this clone: Its target is unknown.

Antigen-specific CD4+ T cells were expanded with viral peptide pools in the ViraFEST assay before sequencing. Investigators separated out CD4+ T cells once approximately 10 days of culture had passed. Previously uninfected by SARS-CoV-2, the vaccine recipients also showed negative nucleocapsid antibodies. Wells each received some 2.2 million PBMC, cultured with approximately 10 IU/ml IL-2 and roughly 9.4 ug/ml peptides. Here immunoSEQ multiplex PCR was the method, and the copy in TCRdb shows in-frame clones only, minus some. This table holds tens of thousands of clones, more than 70% found once. The CDR3 is 14 residues long. CDR1 and CDR2 (germline): GTSNPN, SVGIG (reference sequence). V was shortened by 7 bases and J by 2 bases, with 14 bases between the two germline ends.

This TCR was sampled from a human donor who received a COVID-19 vaccine. The sample was CD4+ T cells from PBMCs cultured with HCoV-OC43 spike peptides, taken before COVID-19 vaccination. The subset: HCoV-OC43 spike overlapping peptide pool stimulation. This chain links TRBV30 with TRBJ2-2, with a tentative D call TRBD1 (6 bases). CDR3 protein: CASQGPFNTGELFF. The CDR3 nucleotides read TGTGCCTCACAGGGCCCTTTTAACACCGGGGAGCTGTTTTTT.